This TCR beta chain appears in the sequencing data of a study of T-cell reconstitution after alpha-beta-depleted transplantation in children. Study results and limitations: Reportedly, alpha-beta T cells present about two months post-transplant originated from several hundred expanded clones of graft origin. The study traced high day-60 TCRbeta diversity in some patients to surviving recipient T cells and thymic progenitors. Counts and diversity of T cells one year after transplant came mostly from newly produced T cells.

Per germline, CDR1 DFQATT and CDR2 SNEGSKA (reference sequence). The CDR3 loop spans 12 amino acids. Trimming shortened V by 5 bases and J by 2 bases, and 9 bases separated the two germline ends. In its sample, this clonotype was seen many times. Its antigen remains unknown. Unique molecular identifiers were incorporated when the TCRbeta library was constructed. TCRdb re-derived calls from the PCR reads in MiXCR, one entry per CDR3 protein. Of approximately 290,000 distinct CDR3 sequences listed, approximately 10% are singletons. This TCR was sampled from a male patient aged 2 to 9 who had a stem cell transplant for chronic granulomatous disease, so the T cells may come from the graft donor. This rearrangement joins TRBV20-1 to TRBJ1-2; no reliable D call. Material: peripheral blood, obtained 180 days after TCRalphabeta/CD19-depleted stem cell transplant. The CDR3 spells CSAPPTNYGYTF. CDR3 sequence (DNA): TGCAGTGCTCCCCCTACGAACTATGGCTACACCTTC.